These 20 T cell receptor beta chains share one sample of origin, sequenced in a study of beta chain features in type 1 diabetes. The sequenced template was cDNA made from the entire isolated RNA. Data came from immunoSEQ multiplex PCR; TCRdb stores just in-frame clones and leaves some out. The top ten clones hold less than 3% of a sample with about 160,000 clones, approximately 9% of them seen once. The sample consisted of central memory CD4+ T cells from blood. The receptors were sampled from a young woman in good health.

The V and J genes are TRBV19 and TRBJ2-2; 10 bases map to TRBD2. The CDR3 consists of 14 residues. The germline V gene has CDR1 LNHDA and CDR2 SQIVND (reference sequence). Losses at the gene ends were 9 bases for V and 6 bases for J; bases not matched to a gene: 7. This CDR3 reads CASGASGGAGELFF. The CDR3 DNA reads TGTGCCAGCGGTGCTAGCGGGGGTGCCGGGGAGCTGTTTTTT.

This clone was detected only a few times. The chain has TRBV5-6 and TRBJ2-1, with TRBD2 matching 10 bases. J lost 7 bases, V lost 3 bases, and 7 bases had no gene match. The CDR3 extends over 15 amino acids. CDR1 and CDR2 from the germline V gene are SGHDT and YYEEEE. Written as DNA, the CDR3 is TGTGCCAGCAGCTGGGCTAGCGGGAGTAGGAATGAGCAGTTCTTC. This gives the protein CASSWASGSRNEQFF.

The CDR3 DNA reads as TGTGCCATCAGTCTCGGACAGGGGGGAGACTATGGCTACACCTTC. This sequence encodes CAISLGQGGDYGYTF. The rearrangement joins TRBV10-3 to TRBJ1-2, with TRBD1 matching 10 bases. This CDR3 has 15 amino acids. V shed 5 bases, J shed 3 bases, and the junction held 6 bases outside the gene matches. Germline CDR1 is ENHRY and CDR2 is SYGVKD.

This clone was seen a handful of times. V gene TRBV9 combines with J gene TRBJ1-5; TRBD1 is a possible D gene (5 bases). CDR3 size: 15 residues. Germline V gives CDR1 SGDLS, CDR2 YYNGEE. V was cut by 0 bases and J by 6 bases, with 13 bases left in between. The CDR3 coding sequence is TGTGCCAGCAGCGTAGGGGGCACCTCCCCTCAGCCCCAGCATTTT. As protein: CASSVGGTSPQPQHF.

The chain has TRBV29-1 and TRBJ1-2; unclear D gene. Germline-derived CDR1 and CDR2 are SQVTM and ANQGSEA. V lost 5 bases and J lost 4, with 23 bases in between. The CDR3 covers 16 residues. CDR3 nucleotide sequence: TGCAGCGTTAACCCCCTAGGAGGGCAGTGGATCTATGGCTACACCTTC. Translated: CSVNPLGGQWIYGYTF.

This clone was recorded a few times. The J gene is TRBJ2-6, the V gene TRBV10-3; no clear D. V lost 6 bases and J 1 base, leaving 10 bases between the germline ends. Germline CDR1 reads ENHRY; CDR2 reads SYGVKD. The CDR3 is 15 amino acids. CDR3 DNA sequence: TGTGCCATCAGAACCGGTGGTTCTGGGGCCAACGTCCTGACTTTC. It yields the protein CAIRTGGSGANVLTF.

The chain joins TRBV11-2 to TRBJ1-1; 7 bases are shared with TRBD1. Germline CDR1 and CDR2: SGHAT and FQNNGV. After removal of 5 bases from V and 3 bases from J, the junction contained 6 bases not matched to a gene. CDR3 length: 14 amino acids. CDR3 bases: TGTGCCAGCAGCCTAAGGGGGCCGGACACTGAAGCTTTCTTT. It encodes CASSLRGPDTEAFF.

The sample holds a few counts of this clone. J is TRBJ2-2 and V is TRBV6-5, with D possibly being TRBD2 (5 bases). The CDR3 has 15 amino acids. The V gene's germline CDR1 is MNHEY and CDR2 SVGAGI. V was trimmed by 2 bases and J by 5 bases, leaving 12 bases between them. The CDR3 DNA reads TGTGCCAGCAGTTACCGAATGCGAGGGACCGGGGAGCTGTTTTTT. Translating it yields CASSYRMRGTGELFF.

The chain links TRBV11-1 to TRBJ1-1; D not certain. The V gene lost 1 base and the J gene lost 7 bases, with 10 bases spanning the gap. CDR1 is SGHAT, CDR2 FQDESV, per germline (reference sequence). The CDR3 covers 13 residues. The CDR3 DNA reads as TGTGCCAGCAGCTTAGACAGCCAGAGTGAAGCTTTCTTT. The encoded protein is CASSLDSQSEAFF. Drawing the rest from reference TRBV11-1 and TRBJ1-1, the complete variable domain is EAEVAQSPRYKITEKSQAVAFWCDPISGHATLYWYRQILGQGPELLVQFQDESVVDDSQLPKDRFSAERLKGVDSTLKIQPAELGDSAMYLCASSLDSQSEAFFGQGTRLTVV.

The V gene is TRBV5-8, the J gene TRBJ1-1, with a possible D match to TRBD1 (5 bases). V was clipped by 5 bases and J by 0 bases, with 14 bases between them. This CDR3 region has 15 residues. CDR1 and CDR2 (germline): SGHTS, YDEGEE. In DNA form, the CDR3 reads TGTGCCAGCAGGGGAAGGGGCTTATTGAACACTGAAGCTTTCTTT. Translating it yields CASRGRGLLNTEAFF.

This clone has more than one count but fewer than ten. This rearrangement joins TRBV15 to TRBJ1-3; 9 bases line up with TRBD1. The ends lost 6 bases at V and 3 bases at J; junction bases unmatched: 12. Germline CDR1 and CDR2: LNHNV and YYDKDF (reference sequence). This CDR3 has 17 amino acids. The CDR3 spells CATRPSGTGRDGNTIYF. In DNA form, the CDR3 reads TGTGCCACCAGACCCTCCGGGACAGGGAGGGATGGAAACACCATATATTTT.

This clone was detected many times. The V and J genes are TRBV2 and TRBJ1-1, with D perhaps matching TRBD1 (6 bases). The length of the CDR3 is 15 residues. CDR1 is SNHLY and CDR2 is FYNNEI in the germline V gene. V was clipped by 7 bases and J by 5 bases, with 20 bases between them. In nucleotides, the CDR3 is TGTGCCAGCACGAGCTCTACAGGGAGGGGTACTGAAGCTTTCTTT. This codes for CASTSSTGRGTEAFF.

The J gene is TRBJ1-1, the V gene TRBV6-5; TRBD1 aligns across 9 bases. Germline values: CDR1 MNHEY, CDR2 SVGAGI. Trimming at V came to 5 bases and at J to 6 bases, leaving 7 bases not matched to a gene. The CDR3 length is 14 residues. CDR3 amino acids: CASSPGDRESEAFF. In DNA, the CDR3 is TGTGCCAGCAGTCCGGGGGACAGGGAATCTGAAGCTTTCTTT.

The V and J genes are TRBV9 and TRBJ2-3; 9 positions agree with TRBD1. The length of the CDR3 is 17 residues. The V gene end was trimmed by 4 bases and the J gene end by 4 bases; junction bases not matched to a gene: 13. Germline assignment: CDR1 SGDLS and CDR2 YYNGEE. The CDR3 DNA reads as TGTGCCAGCAGCCCACTCGTAAGACAGGGGGGGTCAGATACGCAGTATTTT. Its translation: CASSPLVRQGGSDTQYF.

This clone was found a few times. The chain uses TRBV5-4 and TRBJ2-1; TRBD2 matches at 8 bases. Unmatched junction bases numbered 6, after V lost 3 bases and J lost 4 bases. This CDR3 comprises 15 residues. Per germline, CDR1 SGHNT and CDR2 YYREEE (reference sequence). The CDR3 DNA sequence: TGTGCCAGCAGCTACCCGGGGGGGAAATACAATGAGCAGTTCTTC. It is translated as CASSYPGGKYNEQFF.

DNA of the CDR3: TGTGCCAGCAGTTTGGGCCTAGCCCAAGAGACCCAGTACTTC. Encoded protein: CASSLGLAQETQYF. The chain employs TRBV7-2 and TRBJ2-5; D is perhaps TRBD2 (5 bases). CDR1 and CDR2 from the germline V gene are SGHTA and FQGNSA. The germline V and J ends were trimmed by 6 bases and 1 base, with 12 bases remaining between them. CDR3 length: 14 amino acids.

V and J are TRBV11-1 and TRBJ2-1; D is undetermined. The length of the CDR3 is 11 residues. Germline CDR1 is SGHAT and CDR2 is FQDESV (reference sequence). The ends were cut back, 2 bases at V and 8 bases at J, with 4 bases in the middle. CDR3: CASSLLDEQFF. CDR3 in DNA: TGTGCCAGCAGCTTACTCGATGAGCAGTTCTTC.

The genes are TRBV30 and TRBJ1-1; D remains ambiguous. Trimming removed 4 bases at V and 1 base at J, with 7 bases between. Per the germline V gene, CDR1 is GTSNPN and CDR2 is SVGIG (reference sequence). The CDR3 has 12 amino acids. Here the CDR3 reads CAWTRQNTEAFF. CDR3 coding DNA: TGTGCCTGGACAAGACAGAACACTGAAGCTTTCTTT.

The chain has TRBV7-7 and TRBJ2-7; 10 nucleotides agree with TRBD1. The V gene's germline CDR1 is SSHAT and CDR2 FNYEAQ (reference sequence). This CDR3 has 13 amino acids. In DNA form, the CDR3 reads TGTGCTAAACGACAGGGGGCCTACTACGAGCAGTACTTC. As protein: CAKRQGAYYEQYF.

The rearrangement links TRBV5-1 to TRBJ1-1; D remains unclear. Trimming took off 1 base at V and 4 bases at J, with 11 bases between the two ends. Germline V gives CDR1 SGHRS, CDR2 YFSETQ. This CDR3 contains 14 residues. The CDR3 DNA reads as TGCGCCAGCAGCTTGTCTTCAGTCGCCACTGAAGCTTTCTTT. This codes for CASSLSSVATEAFF.